The text below deals with one TCR beta chain. Its antigen target is currently unknown. The record has no base qualities; no much larger clone is one base away. A FACSAria II was used to sort memory CD4+ T cells, defined as single viable CD3+CD4+CD8-CD45RO+ cells. CMV serostatus was determined with a Roche Elecsys assay detecting serum IgG against CMV pp150, pp28, p38 and p52. After the samples were thawed, total CD4+ T cells were enriched through positive selection using CD4 magnetic microbeads. The samples came from a separate study whose specific focus was interrogating the CD4+ T cell memory repertoire. Peripheral blood mononuclear cells were isolated and cryopreserved according to standard operating procedures, and serum was kept at -80 degrees C. The staining relied on CD3-PerCP (BW264/56), CD4-APC (RPA-T4), CD45RO-PE (UCHT1) and CD8-Pacific Orange (3B5) antibodies, and Sytox blue was used to exclude non-viable cells.

The sample originates from a study of memory CD4+ T cells and cytomegalovirus serostatus (dated by TCRdb to the late 2010s). Concerning the study at large: The cohort included approximately 35 healthy adults from Belgium, of whom 9 were CMV seropositive and roughly 25 were CMV seronegative. CD4+ memory TCRbeta repertoires of a Belgian cohort with known cytomegalovirus serostatus were sequenced in order to replicate a published TCR-based CMV serostatus classifier.

Genomic DNA was extracted from sorted cells with the Quick-DNA Microprep Kit. Amplification of TCRbeta DNA was done with the immunoSEQ hsTCRbeta kit, following the protocol from the manufacturer. An Illumina MiSeq instrument was used to sequence the TCRbeta libraries. The authors' pipeline ran thus. Removing out-of-frame sequences left 2 million to 2.5 million distinct TCRbeta sequences, an average of around 67,000 per individual. Each individual was scored according to the count of 164 previously reported CMV-associated TCRbeta sequences and the total productive distinct TCRbeta count. A beta-binomial model was reimplemented in Python, and scikit-learn random forests with default parameters were trained on US cohort data. On the Belgian cohort, classifier performance was reported as the median AUC, along with percentile confidence intervals, across 10,000 bootstrap iterations. TCRdb stores this immuneACCESS table with in-frame sequences only. Part of the clones is absent; in the studies checked, under half of the shortfall reflects unresolved V genes, and no reason is known for the rest. V, J and clone size reflect that table, while D and trimming were determined from the DNA. This sample comprises tens of thousands of clones, around 80% of them detected only once. The ten biggest clones cover 0.78% of the sample.

Reading the germline V gene gives CDR1 SNHLY and CDR2 FYNNEI. The CDR3 runs 14 residues from the cysteine to the phenylalanine. Only CDR3 DNA is held: 42 bases, read in frame from base 1. For this chain, trimming is 8 bases at the V end and 5 bases at the J end, and the number of junction bases without a gene match is 7. On the study overall, not on this receptor specifically: A median bootstrapped AUC of 0.95 with a 95% CI of 0.76-1.00 was achieved on the Belgian cohort by the original-framework classifier. The results were interpreted as suggesting that the CMV-associated TCR signature is mostly present in the CD4+ memory repertoire. Only CD4+CD45RO+ memory cells were sequenced, unlike the original study, which covered naive and memory CD4+ and CD8+ populations. CMV serostatus prediction reached a median bootstrapped AUC of approximately 0.96 with the original framework and 0.85 to 0.91 with a US-trained random forest. Among the 160 or so previously reported CMV-associated TCRbeta sequences, over 65 showed up in the CD4+ memory repertoires, with each one found in between one and five individuals.

The chain joins TRBV2 to TRBJ2-2, with 8 bases aligning to TRBD2. The source of this sequence is an adult in good health and CMV-seronegative. What was sequenced was memory CD4+ T cells from blood. The CDR3 is CASHGGAATGELFF. In nucleotide form, the sequence is TGTGCCAGCCACGGGGGGGCGGCGACCGGGGAGCTGTTTTTT.